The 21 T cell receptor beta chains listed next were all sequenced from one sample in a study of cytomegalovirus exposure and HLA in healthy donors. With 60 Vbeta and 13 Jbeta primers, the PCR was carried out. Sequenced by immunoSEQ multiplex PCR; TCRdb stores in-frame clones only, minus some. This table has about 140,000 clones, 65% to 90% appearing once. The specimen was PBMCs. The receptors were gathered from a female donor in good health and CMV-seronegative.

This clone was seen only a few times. Written as DNA, the CDR3 is TGTGCCAGCAGCTTTGAACGGGGAAAAGAGACCCAGTACTTC. Protein product: CASSFERGKETQYF. This chain connects TRBV5-6 to TRBJ2-5, with D tentatively TRBD2 (5 bases). Trimming left V 2 bases short and J 3 bases short, with 11 bases between. Germline V gene sequence: CDR1 SGHDT, CDR2 YYEEEE. The CDR3 contains 14 residues. Full variable domain (rest looked up from reference TRBV5-6 and TRBJ2-5): DAGVTQSPTHLIKTRGQQVTLRCSPKSGHDTVSWYQQALGQGPQFIFQYYEEEERQRGNFPDRFSGHQFPNYSSELNVNALLLGDSALYLCASSFERGKETQYFGPGTRLLVL.

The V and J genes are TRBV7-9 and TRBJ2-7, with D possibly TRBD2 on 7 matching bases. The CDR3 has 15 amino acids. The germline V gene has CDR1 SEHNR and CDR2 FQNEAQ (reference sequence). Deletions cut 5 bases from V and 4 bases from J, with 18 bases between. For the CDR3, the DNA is TGTGCCAGCAGCGTAGGGGGGGCGGGGGATTACGAGCAGTACTTC. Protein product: CASSVGGAGDYEQYF. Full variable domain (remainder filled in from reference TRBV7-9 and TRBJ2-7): DTGVSQNPRHKITKRGQNVTFRCDPISEHNRLYWYRQTLGQGPEFLTYFQNEAQLEKSRLLSDRFSAERPKGSFSTLEIQRTEQGDSAMYLCASSVGGAGDYEQYFGPGTRLTVT.

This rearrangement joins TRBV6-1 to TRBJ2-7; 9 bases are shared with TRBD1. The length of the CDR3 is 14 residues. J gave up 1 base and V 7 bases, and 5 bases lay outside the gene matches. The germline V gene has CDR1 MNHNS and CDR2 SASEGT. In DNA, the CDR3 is TGTGCCAGCATGAGGACAGGGGCTTCCTACGAGCAGTACTTC. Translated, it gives CASMRTGASYEQYF.

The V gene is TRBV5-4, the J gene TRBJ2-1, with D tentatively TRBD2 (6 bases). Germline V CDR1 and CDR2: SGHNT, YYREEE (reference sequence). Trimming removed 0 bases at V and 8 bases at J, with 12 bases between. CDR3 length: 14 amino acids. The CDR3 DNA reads TGTGCCAGCAGCTTGGCGGGAGTTGGGCATGAGCAGTTCTTC. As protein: CASSLAGVGHEQFF. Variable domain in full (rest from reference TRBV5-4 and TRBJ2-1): ETGVTQSPTHLIKTRGQQVTLRCSSQSGHNTVSWYQQALGQGPQFIFQYYREEENGRGNFPPRFSGLQFPNYSSELNVNALELDDSALYLCASSLAGVGHEQFFGPGTRLTVL.

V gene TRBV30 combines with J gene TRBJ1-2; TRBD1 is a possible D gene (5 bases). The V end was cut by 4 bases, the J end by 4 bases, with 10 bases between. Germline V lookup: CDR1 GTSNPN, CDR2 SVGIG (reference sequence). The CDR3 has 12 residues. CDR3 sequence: CAWTPGPYGYTF. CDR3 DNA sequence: TGTGCCTGGACCCCAGGGCCCTATGGCTACACCTTC.

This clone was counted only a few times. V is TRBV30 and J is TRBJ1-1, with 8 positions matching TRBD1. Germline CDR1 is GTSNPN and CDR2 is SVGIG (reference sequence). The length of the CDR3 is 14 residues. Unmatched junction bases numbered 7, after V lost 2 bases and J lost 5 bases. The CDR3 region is CAWSRGRGRTEAFF. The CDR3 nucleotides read TGTGCCTGGAGTAGAGGCAGGGGGCGAACTGAAGCTTTCTTT.

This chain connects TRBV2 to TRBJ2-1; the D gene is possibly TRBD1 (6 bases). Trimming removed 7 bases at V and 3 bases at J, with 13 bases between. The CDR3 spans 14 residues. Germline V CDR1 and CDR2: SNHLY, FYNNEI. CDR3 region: CASTQDSSYNEQFF. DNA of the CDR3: TGTGCCAGCACCCAGGACAGTAGCTACAATGAGCAGTTCTTC.

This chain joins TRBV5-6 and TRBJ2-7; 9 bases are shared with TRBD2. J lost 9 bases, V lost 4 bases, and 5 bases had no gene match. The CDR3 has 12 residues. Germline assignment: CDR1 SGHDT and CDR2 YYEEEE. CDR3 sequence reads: CASSAGGLAQYF. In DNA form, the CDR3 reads TGTGCCAGCAGCGCGGGGGGACTAGCGCAGTACTTC.

In DNA, the CDR3 is TGTGCCAGCAGTGACCCCGGGAGATCGACAGATACGCAGTATTTT. Translating gives CASSDPGRSTDTQYF. The V and J genes are TRBV6-4 and TRBJ2-3; TRBD2 might be the D (6 bases). The CDR3 sequence is 15 residues long. The ends were cut back, 2 bases at V and 3 bases at J, with 12 bases in the middle. The germline CDR1 and CDR2 sequences are MRHNA and SNTAGT.

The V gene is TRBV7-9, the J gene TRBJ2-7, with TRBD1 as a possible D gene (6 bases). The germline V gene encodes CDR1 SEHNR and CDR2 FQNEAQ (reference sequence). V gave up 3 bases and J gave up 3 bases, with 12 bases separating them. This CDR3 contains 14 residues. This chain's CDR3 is CASSFARGSYEQYF. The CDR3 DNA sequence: TGTGCCAGCAGCTTCGCCAGGGGAAGCTACGAGCAGTACTTC. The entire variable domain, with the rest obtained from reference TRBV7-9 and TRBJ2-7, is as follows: DTGVSQNPRHKITKRGQNVTFRCDPISEHNRLYWYRQTLGQGPEFLTYFQNEAQLEKSRLLSDRFSAERPKGSFSTLEIQRTEQGDSAMYLCASSFARGSYEQYFGPGTRLTVT.

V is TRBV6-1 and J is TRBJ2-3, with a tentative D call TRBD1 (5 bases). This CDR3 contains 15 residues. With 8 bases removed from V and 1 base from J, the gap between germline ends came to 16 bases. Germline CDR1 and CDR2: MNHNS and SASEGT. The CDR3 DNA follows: TGTGCCAGCCACAGGCGTCCCGATGGCACAGATACGCAGTATTTT. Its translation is CASHRRPDGTDTQYF.

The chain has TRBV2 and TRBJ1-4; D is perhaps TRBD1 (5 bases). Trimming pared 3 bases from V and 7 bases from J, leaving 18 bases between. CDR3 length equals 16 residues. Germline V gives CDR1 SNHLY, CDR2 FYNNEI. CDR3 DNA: TGTGCCAGCAGTGACGCTGGAAGGGATAGGGGTGAAAAACTGTTTTTT. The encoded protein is CASSDAGRDRGEKLFF. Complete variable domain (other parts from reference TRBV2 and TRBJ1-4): EPEVTQTPSHQVTQMGQEVILRCVPISNHLYFYWYRQILGQKVEFLVSFYNNEISEKSEIFDDQFSVERPDGSNFTLKIRSTKLEDSAMYFCASSDAGRDRGEKLFFGSGTQLSVL.

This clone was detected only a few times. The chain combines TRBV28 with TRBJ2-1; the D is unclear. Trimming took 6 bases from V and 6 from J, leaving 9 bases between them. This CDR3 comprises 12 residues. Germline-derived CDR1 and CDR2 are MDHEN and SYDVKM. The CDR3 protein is CASSPQANEQFF. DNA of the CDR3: TGTGCCAGCAGCCCCCAAGCCAATGAGCAGTTCTTC.

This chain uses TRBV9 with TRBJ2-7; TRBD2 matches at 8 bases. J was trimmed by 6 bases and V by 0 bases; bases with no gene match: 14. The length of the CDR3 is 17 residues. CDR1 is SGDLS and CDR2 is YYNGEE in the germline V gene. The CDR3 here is CASSVGGAGTSGTEQYF. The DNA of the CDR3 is TGTGCCAGCAGCGTAGGAGGGGCCGGGACTAGTGGCACCGAGCAGTACTTC.

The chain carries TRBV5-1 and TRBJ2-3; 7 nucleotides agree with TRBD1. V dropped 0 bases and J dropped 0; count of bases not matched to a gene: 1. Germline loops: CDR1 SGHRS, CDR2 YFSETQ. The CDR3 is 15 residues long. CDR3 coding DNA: TGCGCCAGCAGCTTGGTACAGGGGAGCACAGATACGCAGTATTTT. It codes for CASSLVQGSTDTQYF.

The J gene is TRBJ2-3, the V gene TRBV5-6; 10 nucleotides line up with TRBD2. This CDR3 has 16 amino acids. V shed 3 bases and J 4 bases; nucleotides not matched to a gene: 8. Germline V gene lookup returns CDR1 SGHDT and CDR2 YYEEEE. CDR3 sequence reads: CASSSRLAGVADTQYF. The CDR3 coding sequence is TGTGCCAGCAGCTCTCGGCTAGCGGGAGTGGCAGATACGCAGTATTTT.

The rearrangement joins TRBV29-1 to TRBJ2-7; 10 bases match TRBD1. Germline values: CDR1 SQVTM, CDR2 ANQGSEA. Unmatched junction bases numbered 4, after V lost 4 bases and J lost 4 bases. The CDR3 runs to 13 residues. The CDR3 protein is CSVGTGGRYEQYF. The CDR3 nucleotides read TGCAGCGTTGGGACAGGGGGAAGGTACGAGCAGTACTTC.

Here the CDR3 DNA reads TGCGCCAGCAGCGCTGGACAGAACTTGGGAGAAAAACTGTTTTTT. Translated: CASSAGQNLGEKLFF. This chain uses TRBV5-1 with TRBJ1-4; maybe TRBD1 (6 bases). V was trimmed by 4 bases and J by 8 bases, leaving 18 bases between them. CDR3 length: 15 amino acids. Germline V CDR1 and CDR2: SGHRS, YFSETQ.

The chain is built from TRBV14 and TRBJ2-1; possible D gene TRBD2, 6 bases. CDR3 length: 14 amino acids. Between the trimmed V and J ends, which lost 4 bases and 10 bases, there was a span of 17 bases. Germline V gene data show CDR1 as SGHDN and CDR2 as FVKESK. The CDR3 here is CASSLFLARSEQFF. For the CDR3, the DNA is TGTGCCAGCAGCCTATTCCTAGCGCGGTCCGAGCAGTTCTTC.

The DNA for the CDR3 is TGCGCCAGCAGCTGGGACAGTCTTTACGAGCAGTACGTC. Translated, it gives CASSWDSLYEQYV. The gene calls are TRBV10-2 and TRBJ2-7, with 7 bases aligning to TRBD1. Trimming took 6 bases from V and 4 from J; bases not matched to a gene: 6. Germline CDR1 WSHSY, CDR2 SAAADI. CDR3 size: 13 residues.

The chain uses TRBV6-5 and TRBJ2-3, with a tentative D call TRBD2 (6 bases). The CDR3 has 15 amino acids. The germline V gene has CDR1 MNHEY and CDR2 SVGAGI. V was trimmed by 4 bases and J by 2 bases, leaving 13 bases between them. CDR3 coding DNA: TGTGCCAGCAGTTCCCAGGCGGGGTACACAGATACGCAGTATTTT. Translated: CASSSQAGYTDTQYF.